These T cell receptor beta chains were read from a single sample in a study of T cell responses to AZD1222 COVID-19 vaccine. Profiled with immunoSEQ multiplex PCR; TCRdb holds only in-frame clones, not every one. The repertoire holds approximately 100,000 clones, more than 85% seen once, with approximately 16% in the top ten. The material sequenced was peripheral blood, taken on day 0 of AZD1222 vaccination. All receptors derive from an adult in good health. Each CDR3 is given with its conserved first and last residue. D genes are given only for firm matches. Clone sizes are given selectively: once, few, many, or a class where the clone is expanded.

size: few; J: TRBJ2-5; D: TRBD2; V: TRBV6-5; length: 14; CDR3: CASSWTSGQETQYF; DNA: TGTGCCAGCAGTTGGACTAGCGGCCAAGAGACCCAGTACTTC
size: once; J: TRBJ1-1; D: NA; V: TRBV16; length: 16; CDR3: CASSPQGSPKNTEAFF; DNA: TGTGCCAGCAGCCCGCAAGGGTCCCCAAAGAACACTGAAGCTTTCTTT
size: NA; J: TRBJ1-1; D: NA; V: TRBV9; length: 14; CDR3: CASSGQDMNTEAFF; DNA: TGTGCCAGCAGCGGACAAGACATGAACACTGAAGCTTTCTTT
size: NA; J: TRBJ2-3; D: NA; V: TRBV3-1/TRBV3-2; length: 16; CDR3: CASSLVGRGRTDTQYF; DNA: TGTGCCAGCAGCCTCGTCGGAAGGGGAAGGACAGATACGCAGTATTTT
size: NA; J: TRBJ2-7; D: NA; V: TRBV21-1; length: 15; CDR3: CASSKESGIPYEQYF; DNA: TGTGCCAGCAGCAAAGAGTCAGGGATCCCCTACGAGCAGTACTTC
size: NA; J: TRBJ2-1; D: NA; V: TRBV7-8; length: 13; CDR3: CASSIRRVDEQFF; DNA: TGTGCCAGCAGCATTCGGAGAGTGGATGAGCAGTTCTTC
size: few; J: TRBJ1-5; D: NA; V: TRBV11-2; length: 13; CDR3: CASSFSGRQPQHF; DNA: TGTGCCAGCAGCTTTTCAGGGCGTCAGCCCCAGCATTTT
size: NA; J: TRBJ2-5; D: NA; V: TRBV15; length: 16; CDR3: CATSFGRWTLQETQYF; DNA: TGTGCCACCAGCTTCGGTAGGTGGACGTTACAAGAGACCCAGTACTTC
size: once; J: TRBJ2-2; D: TRBD2; V: TRBV5-1; length: 19; CDR3: CASSLVGTSGYANTGELFF; DNA: TGCGCCAGCAGCTTGGTCGGGACTAGCGGGTACGCGAACACCGGGGAGCTGTTTTTT
size: NA; J: TRBJ1-1; D: NA; V: TRBV12-3/TRBV12-4; length: 13; CDR3: CASSFGWNTEAFF; DNA: TGTGCCAGCAGTTTCGGGTGGAACACTGAAGCTTTCTTT
size: NA; J: TRBJ2-1; D: TRBD1; V: TRBV11-3; length: 13; CDR3: CASSLYAGGEQFF; DNA: TGTGCCAGCAGCTTGTACGCAGGGGGTGAGCAGTTCTTC
size: NA; J: TRBJ2-3; D: NA; V: TRBV11-2; length: 17; CDR3: CASSLDVQGLSTDTQYF; DNA: TGTGCCAGCAGCTTAGACGTTCAGGGGCTGTCGACAGATACGCAGTATTTT
size: NA; J: TRBJ2-7; D: TRBD2; V: TRBV11-2; length: 15; CDR3: CASRQRLAGLYEQYF; DNA: TGTGCCAGCAGACAAAGACTAGCGGGACTGTACGAGCAGTACTTC
size: NA; J: TRBJ2-3; D: NA; V: TRBV2; length: 14; CDR3: CASTRGFGTDTQYF; DNA: TGTGCCAGCACGCGCGGGTTTGGTACAGATACGCAGTATTTT
size: NA; J: TRBJ2-5; D: TRBD1; V: TRBV15; length: 15; CDR3: CATSRDPGGGETQYF; DNA: TGTGCCACCAGCAGAGATCCAGGGGGTGGAGAGACCCAGTACTTC
size: NA; J: TRBJ2-1; D: NA; V: TRBV29-1; length: 12; CDR3: CSVAGVGNEQFF; DNA: TGCAGCGTTGCAGGAGTCGGGAATGAGCAGTTCTTC
size: NA; J: TRBJ2-7; D: NA; V: TRBV19; length: 16; CDR3: CASSLQGQIHSYEQYF; DNA: TGTGCCAGTAGTTTACAAGGGCAGATCCATTCCTACGAGCAGTACTTC
size: NA; J: TRBJ2-2; D: NA; V: TRBV12-5; length: 15; CDR3: CASGFWAGGTGELFF; DNA: TGTGCTAGTGGTTTCTGGGCAGGGGGGACCGGGGAGCTGTTTTTT
size: NA; J: TRBJ1-2; D: TRBD1; V: TRBV28; length: 13; CDR3: CASRGTGGYGYTF; DNA: TGTGCCAGCAGAGGAACAGGGGGCTATGGCTACACCTTC
size: NA; J: TRBJ1-5; D: NA; V: TRBV27; length: 13; CDR3: CASRPLGNQPQHF; DNA: TGTGCCAGCAGACCTTTGGGCAATCAGCCCCAGCATTTT
size: NA; J: TRBJ2-2; D: TRBD2; V: TRBV4-1; length: 17; CDR3: CASSAREPGLASGELFF; DNA: TGCGCCAGCAGCGCCCGAGAGCCGGGACTAGCGTCCGGGGAGCTGTTTTTT
size: NA; J: TRBJ1-2; D: NA; V: TRBV2; length: 14; CDR3: CASSAQAANYGYTF; DNA: TGTGCCAGCAGTGCCCAGGCGGCTAACTATGGCTACACCTTC
size: NA; J: TRBJ1-1; D: NA; V: TRBV5-4; length: 14; CDR3: CASSLEQGGTEAFF; DNA: TGTGCCAGCAGCTTGGAGCAGGGTGGGACTGAAGCTTTCTTT
size: NA; J: TRBJ1-1; D: NA; V: TRBV6-5; length: 15; CDR3: CATHIGSLVNTEAFF; DNA: TGTGCCACCCACATCGGGTCCCTGGTGAACACTGAAGCTTTCTTT
size: few; J: TRBJ2-7; D: NA; V: TRBV18; length: 16; CDR3: CASSPPGLLRSYEQYF; DNA: TGTGCCAGCTCACCACCGGGACTCCTAAGATCCTACGAGCAGTACTTC
size: NA; J: TRBJ1-3; D: NA; V: TRBV25-1; length: 16; CDR3: CASSEPGRGAGNTIYF; DNA: TGTGCCAGCAGTGAACCAGGACGGGGTGCTGGAAACACCATATATTTT
size: few; J: TRBJ1-5; D: NA; V: TRBV10-2; length: 13; CDR3: CASSEIPRQPQHF; DNA: TGCGCCAGCAGTGAGATCCCTCGACAGCCCCAGCATTTT
size: NA; J: TRBJ2-1; D: NA; V: TRBV7-2; length: 15; CDR3: CASSLVAGRSNEQFF; DNA: TGTGCCAGCAGCTTAGTGGCGGGAAGAAGCAATGAGCAGTTCTTC
size: NA; J: TRBJ2-7; D: NA; V: TRBV5-1; length: 17; CDR3: CASSRNLGATQINEQYF; DNA: TGCGCCAGCAGCCGGAACCTAGGGGCAACTCAAATCAACGAGCAGTACTTC
size: NA; J: TRBJ2-7; D: NA; V: TRBV13; length: 13; CDR3: CASSLAPSREQYF; DNA: TGTGCCAGCAGCTTAGCCCCTTCCCGCGAGCAGTACTTC
size: NA; J: TRBJ2-3; D: TRBD2; V: TRBV10-1; length: 16; CDR3: CASSDSGASGSDTQYF; DNA: TGCGCCAGCAGTGACAGCGGGGCTAGCGGGAGTGATACGCAGTATTTT
size: NA; J: TRBJ1-5; D: NA; V: TRBV19; length: 16; CDR3: CASSIRPNLGNQPQHF; DNA: TGTGCCAGTAGTATAAGGCCCAACCTAGGGAATCAGCCCCAGCATTTT
size: NA; J: TRBJ1-1; D: NA; V: TRBV12-2; length: 13; CDR3: CARVQGGSTEAFF; DNA: TGTGCAAGGGTCCAAGGGGGGAGCACTGAAGCTTTCTTT
size: NA; J: TRBJ2-3; D: TRBD2; V: TRBV3-1/TRBV3-2; length: 18; CDR3: CASSQAGTSGRRFDTQYF; DNA: TGTGCCAGCAGCCAAGCCGGGACTAGCGGGAGACGTTTCGATACGCAGTATTTT
size: NA; J: TRBJ1-1; D: NA; V: TRBV6-5; length: 15; CDR3: CASSYSYDLRTEAFF; DNA: TGTGCCAGCAGTTACTCCTACGACCTACGCACTGAAGCTTTCTTT
size: NA; J: TRBJ1-1; D: TRBD1; V: TRBV5-1; length: 15; CDR3: CASSPRTGDNTEAFF; DNA: TGCGCCAGCAGCCCCCGGACAGGGGATAACACTGAAGCTTTCTTT
size: NA; J: TRBJ1-5; D: TRBD1; V: TRBV10-1; length: 14; CDR3: CASSWGQGRQPQHF; DNA: TGCGCCAGCAGTTGGGGACAGGGACGTCAGCCCCAGCATTTT
size: NA; J: TRBJ1-4; D: NA; V: TRBV23-1; length: 18; CDR3: CASSQSDRDVEKDEKLFF; DNA: TGCGCCAGCAGTCAATCGGATAGGGACGTCGAAAAGGATGAAAAACTGTTTTTT
size: NA; J: TRBJ1-2; D: NA; V: TRBV18; length: 15; CDR3: CASSPVGDGPYGYTF; DNA: TGTGCCAGCTCACCAGTTGGGGACGGACCTTATGGCTACACCTTC
size: NA; J: TRBJ2-3; D: NA; V: TRBV12-5; length: 15; CDR3: CASGLVQISTDTQYF; DNA: TGTGCTAGTGGTTTGGTACAGATTAGCACAGATACGCAGTATTTT
size: NA; J: TRBJ1-2; D: TRBD1; V: TRBV10-3; length: 14; CDR3: CAIKEQGTIYGYTF; DNA: TGTGCCATCAAGGAACAGGGGACGATCTATGGCTACACCTTC
size: NA; J: TRBJ1-3; D: NA; V: TRBV3-1/TRBV3-2; length: 13; CDR3: CASSQSLGNTIYF; DNA: TGTGCCAGCAGCCAGAGCTTGGGAAACACCATATATTTT
size: NA; J: TRBJ1-2; D: TRBD1; V: TRBV27; length: 13; CDR3: CASSGQGRYGYTF; DNA: TGTGCCAGCAGTGGACAGGGTCGATATGGCTACACCTTC
size: NA; J: TRBJ1-5; D: NA; V: TRBV6-1; length: 15; CDR3: CASSDLPGQGQPQHF; DNA: TGTGCCAGCAGTGACCTCCCAGGGCAGGGTCAGCCCCAGCATTTT
size: NA; J: TRBJ2-1; D: NA; V: TRBV5-1; length: 14; CDR3: CASSLDSLPDEQFF; DNA: TGCGCCAGCAGCTTGGATAGCCTTCCGGATGAGCAGTTCTTC
size: NA; J: TRBJ1-2; D: NA; V: TRBV12-5; length: 14; CDR3: CASGPPGAVGGYTF; DNA: TGTGCTAGTGGCCCTCCAGGGGCCGTCGGGGGCTACACCTTC
size: NA; J: TRBJ2-1; D: NA; V: TRBV7-9; length: 15; CDR3: CASSPSSNPINEQFF; DNA: TGTGCCAGCAGCCCTTCGTCCAATCCCATCAATGAGCAGTTCTTC
size: NA; J: TRBJ1-1; D: NA; V: TRBV6-5; length: 13; CDR3: CASRLHRGTEAFF; DNA: TGTGCCAGCAGATTACACCGGGGAACTGAAGCTTTCTTT
size: NA; J: TRBJ2-1; D: TRBD2; V: TRBV6-5; length: 12; CDR3: CASSLREDEQFF; DNA: TGTGCCAGCAGTTTACGGGAGGATGAGCAGTTCTTC
size: NA; J: TRBJ1-6; D: NA; V: TRBV28; length: 15; CDR3: CASSFNGQGISPLHF; DNA: TGTGCCAGCAGTTTTAATGGGCAGGGAATTTCACCCCTCCACTTT
size: NA; J: TRBJ2-3; D: NA; V: TRBV3-1/TRBV3-2; length: 14; CDR3: CASSQTVSTDTQYF; DNA: TGTGCCAGCAGCCAGACAGTCTCCACAGATACGCAGTATTTT
size: NA; J: TRBJ2-7; D: TRBD1; V: TRBV5-5; length: 18; CDR3: CASSSIFSGTGNRYEQYF; DNA: TGTGCCAGCAGCTCAATTTTCTCCGGGACAGGGAATCGCTACGAGCAGTACTTC